This T cell receptor (beta chain) was recovered during a study of T cells in Graves' hyperthyroidism and ophthalmopathy. The overall study: Staff took peripheral blood when the initial diagnosis was made, before any treatment began.

General study findings and limits: By a 13 V-J model, ophthalmopathy was set apart from stable hyperthyroidism. Among clonotypes expanded in thyroid above 0.001, most were also found in blood.

Ten or more counts support this clonotype. Antigen unknown. What was amplified from RNA transcripts were TCR beta CDR3 regions. The HTBI primer set drove a first-round RT-PCR of the TCR CDR3. TCRdb fed the multiplex PCR reads into MiXCR, producing one record per CDR3 protein. The sample consists of about 420,000 distinct CDR3 sequences, 15% to 19% of them appearing once. Germline lookup yields CDR1 LGHDT and CDR2 YNNKEL (reference sequence). This CDR3 region has 17 residues. Deletions cut 0 bases from V and 5 bases from J, with 14 bases between. Patients were aged 18 to 65, had disease duration under 2 months, and had newly diagnosed hyperthyroidism.

The chain employs TRBV3-1 and TRBJ1-6; D is possibly TRBD1 (5 bases). The TCR sequence derives from a young woman with Graves' hyperthyroidism. The sequencing input was blood. The DNA for the CDR3 is TGTGCCAGCAGCCAAGATTGGGGACTGACGAATAATTCACCCCTCCACTTT. Its translation: CASSQDWGLTNNSPLHF.